The clone carrying this TCR beta chain was counted a few times. Its antigen remains unknown. Investigators reverse transcribed all isolated RNA, so they sequenced expressed TCRB transcripts. Libraries were prepared by immunoSEQ multiplex PCR; TCRdb keeps only in-frame clonotypes and omits some of them. The table lists more than 250,000 clones, about 15% of them singletons. The length of the CDR3 is 11 residues. The germline CDR1 and CDR2 sequences are SGHAT and FQNNGV. Trimming left V 5 bases short and J 2 bases short, with 2 bases between. The data belong to a study of beta chain features in type 1 diabetes. Study-level findings and limits: Cells carrying high TCR expression could end up over-represented when cDNA is sequenced. It was possible that PCR favored shorter templates, equally so in patients and controls. Insertions at VDJ junctions were less frequent in type 1 diabetes patients. These patients also deleted more nucleotides at the same junctions. Shorter TCRB CDR3s, moderately but significantly so, marked every one of the four CD4+ subsets in Type 1 diabetes patients.

Purities in excess of 98% were seen in all sorted populations. The sample was naive CD4+ T cells from blood. This receptor was taken from a man between 18 and 29 years old with type 1 diabetes. The chain has TRBV11-2 and TRBJ2-3; D is ambiguous. The CDR3 here is CASSHTDTQYF. Here the CDR3 DNA reads TGTGCCAGCAGCCACACAGATACGCAGTATTTT.